This T cell receptor (beta chain) was identified in a study of T cell responses to AZD1222 COVID-19 vaccine. Study-wide context: Pooled in the analysis were second doses at about 4 or about 12 weeks. Study-level points and caveats: Clonal diversity was possibly underestimated, and white British individuals and females predominated among donors. Across the whole spike, CD4 TCRs peaked at regions 160-218 and 743-854. Spike-specific TCR breadth and depth went up after people got two AZD1222 doses.

Some clones are missing from TCRdb's copy, which holds only in-frame ones; the method was immunoSEQ multiplex PCR. The sample consists of 78,000 or so clones, 88% of them appearing once. Trimming took 8 bases from V and 3 from J; bases not matched to a gene: 12. Germline CDR1 MNHEY, CDR2 SMNVEV (reference sequence). The length of the CDR3 is 15 residues. Remarks on this clone: No antigen is known for it.

This clonotype was obtained from an adult in good health. The gene calls are TRBV27 and TRBJ2-7, with 8 bases that match TRBD1. Source: peripheral blood, taken on day 0 of AZD1222 vaccination. The CDR3 DNA reads TGTGCCAGCTCTTCCTCCGACAGGGGCCTCTACGAGCAGTACTTC. Residues: CASSSSDRGLYEQYF.